A selection of T cell receptor beta chains follows, all from one sample in a study of T cells in Graves' hyperthyroidism and ophthalmopathy. In TCRdb, the multiplex PCR reads were re-called with MiXCR into one record per CDR3 protein. Found here are about 590,000 distinct CDR3 sequences, about 15% of them singletons; the top ten hold about 7%. Sequencing was performed on blood. The receptor source for this set is a woman between 25 and 40 years old with Graves' hyperthyroidism. Both conserved end residues are part of each CDR3. Each record gives: J gene, V gene, CDR3 protein.

TRBJ1-5	TRBV28	CASTLNQPQHF
TRBJ2-3	TRBV19	CASSNNRDVTDTQYF
TRBJ2-7	TRBV19	CASSIGTGASYEQYF
TRBJ2-4	TRBV7-2	CASSYRVAKNIQYF
TRBJ1-2	TRBV6-4	CASSDNRGGYTF
TRBJ2-7	TRBV11-1	CASSLGGLAYSYEQYF
TRBJ2-7	TRBV6-2/TRBV6-3	CASILGGWNYEQYF
TRBJ1-1	TRBV20-1	CSAREWQDNTEAFF
TRBJ2-7	TRBV28	CASRTSGIAEQYF
TRBJ1-1	TRBV7-9	CASSLVARAFF
TRBJ1-2	TRBV15	CATSRAGAPNYGYTF
TRBJ2-1	TRBV12-3/TRBV12-4	CASSAGPGGEQFF
TRBJ1-5	TRBV19	CASTMDSLGDQPQHF
TRBJ2-7	TRBV4-1	CASSGRAAPYSYEQYF
TRBJ2-6	TRBV29-1	CSVESWISGANVLTF
TRBJ2-7	TRBV7-9	CATGTRLAGAYEQYF
TRBJ2-7	TRBV6-1	CASGSRPQGGHLYEQYF
TRBJ2-1	TRBV11-2	CASSLDSGTSRQFF
TRBJ2-1	TRBV10-3	CAISEFSGHNEQFF
TRBJ1-1	TRBV2	CASSEQQPFRQGPEAFF
TRBJ1-2	TRBV28	CASSSGATGLDGYTF
TRBJ2-7	TRBV6-2/TRBV6-3	CASRPGGTPVYEQYF